Listed here are 30 T cell receptor beta chains from one sample, sequenced in a study of T cell responses to AZD1222 COVID-19 vaccine. The table came from immunoSEQ multiplex PCR; TCRdb's copy has only in-frame clones and leaves some out. The repertoire holds 200,000 or so clones, 87% seen once, with about 3% in the top ten. The sample here was peripheral blood, taken on day 0 of MenACWY control vaccination. These receptors originate from an adult in good health.

This chain's CDR3 is CASREGTSQGNTIYF. CDR3 nucleotide sequence: TGCGCCAGCAGGGAAGGGACATCTCAAGGAAACACCATATATTTT. The chain couples TRBV5-1 to TRBJ1-3, with a possible D match to TRBD1 (6 bases). Germline CDR1 SGHRS, CDR2 YFSETQ. The V end was cut by 5 bases, the J end by 4 bases, with 16 bases between. The CDR3 extends over 15 amino acids.

The rearrangement links TRBV7-3 to TRBJ2-1; weak D call: TRBD2 (5 bases). Deletions cut 5 bases from V and 7 bases from J, with 15 bases between. CDR3 length: 14 residues. CDR1 is SGHTA and CDR2 is FQGTGA in the germline V gene. The CDR3 protein is CASSTMVDYNEQFF. Written as DNA, the CDR3 is TGTGCCAGCAGCACCATGGTCGACTATAATGAGCAGTTCTTC.

This rearrangement joins TRBV11-2 to TRBJ1-2; 8 bases are a match to TRBD1. CDR1 and CDR2 (germline): SGHAT, FQNNGV. This CDR3 comprises 13 residues. Germline trimming cut 5 bases from V and 3 bases from J; bases unmatched to any gene: 2. CDR3 protein: CASSPGQDYGYTF. For the CDR3, the DNA is TGTGCCAGCAGCCCGGGACAGGACTATGGCTACACCTTC.

For this clone: Different DNA sequences within this sample yield the same CDR3. V and J are TRBV12-3 or TRBV12-4 and TRBJ2-7; D possibly uses TRBD1 or TRBD2 (5 bases each). The V and J ends lost 5 bases and 2 bases respectively, with 10 bases between them. The CDR3 is made up of 13 amino acids. CDR3 sequence reads: CASSTGRAYEQYF. CDR3 DNA: TGTGCCAGCAGTACGGGACGGGCCTACGAGCAGTACTTC.

V and J are TRBV5-1 and TRBJ2-5; 13 bases agree with TRBD2. V lost 3 bases to trimming and J lost 4 bases; unmatched junction nucleotides: 3. Germline lookup yields CDR1 SGHRS and CDR2 YFSETQ. The CDR3 contains 15 residues. The CDR3 nucleotides read TGCGCCAGCAGCTACGGACTAGCGGGGGTAGAGACCCAGTACTTC. Encoded protein: CASSYGLAGVETQYF.

The chain combines TRBV4-1 with TRBJ1-1; 9 bases agree with TRBD1. Per germline, CDR1 MGHRA and CDR2 YSYEKL. V gave up 4 bases and J gave up 1 base; unmatched junction bases: 10. This CDR3 is built from 17 residues. Written as DNA, the CDR3 is TGCGCCAGCAGCCCTACAGGGGGCCATTTTCCGAACACTGAAGCTTTCTTT. The encoded protein is CASSPTGGHFPNTEAFF.

This clone was seen a few times. The chain is built from TRBV3-1 (or the pseudogene TRBV3-2) and TRBJ2-2; unclear D gene. The germline V gene encodes CDR1 LGHDT and CDR2 YNNKEL (reference sequence). The V and J ends lost 5 bases and 2 bases respectively, with 9 bases between them. The CDR3 runs 14 residues. CDR3 nucleotides: TGTGCCAGCAGCATGGGCCCAAACACCGGGGAGCTGTTTTTT. Encoded protein: CASSMGPNTGELFF.

The chain combines TRBV9 with TRBJ2-3; D remains ambiguous. The V and J ends lost 1 base and 6 bases respectively, with 18 bases between them. This CDR3 region has 16 residues. CDR1 is SGDLS, CDR2 YYNGEE, per germline. The CDR3 region has the DNA TGTGCCAGCAGCGTAAGCCCGACTCCTAGTCGGGATACGCAGTATTTT. It translates to CASSVSPTPSRDTQYF. Combining the CDR3 with reference TRBV9 and TRBJ2-3 gives the whole variable domain DSGVTQTPKHLITATGQRVTLRCSPRSGDLSVYWYQQSLDQGLQFLIQYYNGEERAKGNILERFSAQQFPDLHSELNLSSLELGDSALYFCASSVSPTPSRDTQYFGPGTRLTVL.

As concerns this clone: The same CDR3 also results from other DNA sequences found in this sample. The chain carries TRBV7-9 and TRBJ1-1; 7 bases are shared with TRBD1. The CDR3 covers 14 residues. The V gene end was trimmed by 5 bases and the J gene end by 1 base; junction bases not matched to a gene: 4. Germline V lookup: CDR1 SEHNR, CDR2 FQNEAQ (reference sequence). CDR3 nucleotides: TGTGCCAGCAGCCCTTCAGGGGGGAACACTGAAGCTTTCTTT. This codes for CASSPSGGNTEAFF.

This chain connects TRBV6-5 to TRBJ1-2; TRBD1 matches 9 bases. The CDR3 covers 13 residues. Per the germline V gene, CDR1 is MNHEY and CDR2 is SVGAGI. With V trimmed by 6 bases and J by 8 bases, 7 bases remained unmatched. The CDR3, as DNA: TGTGCCAGCAGCGGACAGGGGATTGGAGGCTACACCTTC. Residues: CASSGQGIGGYTF.

The chain has TRBV27 and TRBJ1-2; D is perhaps TRBD1 (5 bases). The V end was cut by 5 bases, the J end by 0 bases, with 7 bases between. This CDR3 comprises 13 residues. Looked up from germline, CDR1 is MNHEY and CDR2 is SMNVEV (reference sequence). In DNA form, the CDR3 reads TGTGCCAGCAGTCCGACAGCTAACTATGGCTACACCTTC. Residues: CASSPTANYGYTF.

This rearrangement joins TRBV11-2 to TRBJ2-7, with D possibly being TRBD1 or TRBD2 (5 bases each). The CDR3 consists of 14 residues. Germline-derived CDR1 and CDR2 are SGHAT and FQNNGV. The V and J ends lost 1 base and 1 base respectively, with 8 bases between them. CDR3 sequence (DNA): TGTGCCAGCAGCTTAGGTGGGGGTTCCTACGAGCAGTACTTC. This codes for CASSLGGGSYEQYF.

The gene calls are TRBV14 and TRBJ1-6; D not resolved. Trimming took 5 bases from V and 7 from J, leaving 15 bases between them. CDR3 length equals 15 residues. CDR1 SGHDN and CDR2 FVKESK come from the germline V gene. CDR3 loop: CASSSNTLPNSPLHF. The CDR3 region has the DNA TGTGCCAGCAGCTCGAATACACTTCCCAATTCACCCCTCCACTTT.

CDR3 in amino acids: CASGWGSSYEQYF. For the CDR3, the DNA is TGTGCCAGCGGCTGGGGCAGCTCCTACGAGCAGTACTTC. The V call is TRBV6-5, the J call TRBJ2-7; TRBD1 is a possible D gene (5 bases). There are 13 residues in the CDR3. The germline V gene has CDR1 MNHEY and CDR2 SVGAGI. Trimming took off 8 bases at V and 0 bases at J, with 11 bases between the two ends.

The chain recombines TRBV10-3 with TRBJ1-1; possible D gene TRBD1, 5 bases. V was clipped by 8 bases and J by 4 bases, with 17 bases between them. Germline assignment: CDR1 ENHRY and CDR2 SYGVKD. The length of the CDR3 is 14 residues. The DNA for the CDR3 is TGTGCCATCCTGCAGGGTCTCGGTTCCACTGAAGCTTTCTTT. It is translated as CAILQGLGSTEAFF.

The genes are TRBV6-5 and TRBJ1-1; D not certain. V was pared by 0 bases and J by 1 base, with 9 bases between. The CDR3 is 15 residues long. Germline CDR1 and CDR2: MNHEY and SVGAGI. CDR3 protein: CASSYSSPRNTEAFF. The CDR3 DNA reads TGTGCCAGCAGTTACTCGAGCCCCCGGAACACTGAAGCTTTCTTT.

J is TRBJ1-2 and V is TRBV5-1; tentative D call: TRBD1 (5 bases). The CDR3 extends over 15 amino acids. V shed 4 bases and J shed 5 bases, with 18 bases lying between them. Looked up from germline, CDR1 is SGHRS and CDR2 is YFSETQ. The CDR3: CASSKGDTGSYGYTF. The CDR3 nucleotides are TGCGCCAGCAGCAAAGGAGATACAGGATCGTATGGCTACACCTTC.

The sample holds one count of this clone. This rearrangement joins TRBV30 to TRBJ1-5; D gene ambiguous. In germline, CDR1 is GTSNPN, CDR2 SVGIG (reference sequence). The CDR3 length is 13 residues. Deletions cut 5 bases from V and 6 bases from J, with 14 bases between. The CDR3 loop reads CAWAPLGSQPQHF. CDR3 coding DNA: TGTGCCTGGGCCCCGCTTGGGAGTCAGCCCCAGCATTTT.

V and J are TRBV4-1 and TRBJ1-2, with a possible D match to TRBD1 (6 bases). Germline V gene data show CDR1 as MGHRA and CDR2 as YSYEKL. Trimming pared 2 bases from V and 8 bases from J, leaving 12 bases between. The CDR3 length is 13 residues. CDR3: CASSQRDKWGYTF. DNA of the CDR3: TGCGCCAGCAGCCAACGGGACAAGTGGGGCTACACCTTC.

CDR3 protein: CASSDGAGRPFF. CDR3 nucleotides: TGTGCCAGCAGTGACGGAGCGGGTAGGCCTTTCTTT. J is TRBJ1-1 and V is TRBV6-4; D unresolved. CDR3 length: 12 amino acids. V was shortened by 2 bases and J by 12 bases, with 13 bases between the two germline ends. From germline, CDR1 is MRHNA and CDR2 SNTAGT.

This chain links TRBV7-2 with TRBJ1-6; 9 positions match TRBD1. V lost 5 bases to trimming and J lost 5 bases; unmatched junction nucleotides: 7. The CDR3 covers 16 residues. The V gene's germline CDR1 is SGHTA and CDR2 FQGNSA. The CDR3 bases are TGTGCCAGCAGCCGGGAACAGGGGGCGCATAATTCACCCCTCCACTTT. It is translated as CASSREQGAHNSPLHF.

This chain links TRBV2 with TRBJ1-1, with 8 bases matching TRBD1. CDR3 length: 12 residues. With 7 bases clipped from V and 8 bases from J, the junction kept 6 bases outside the gene matches. Germline-derived CDR1 and CDR2 are SNHLY and FYNNEI. The CDR3 protein is CASKAGGKEAFF. The CDR3 region has the DNA TGTGCCAGCAAGGCAGGGGGCAAGGAAGCTTTCTTT.

The chain couples TRBV10-3 to TRBJ2-2, with TRBD2 identical over 16 bases. Germline CDR1 is ENHRY and CDR2 is SYGVKD. V shed 6 bases, J shed 3 bases, and the junction held 7 bases outside the gene matches. The CDR3 sequence is 18 residues long. The CDR3, as DNA: TGTGCCATCAGACCGGGACTAGCGGGAGGGCCGGACACCGGGGAGCTGTTTTTT. Its protein product is CAIRPGLAGGPDTGELFF.

V is TRBV4-3 and J is TRBJ2-7; TRBD2 matches at 9 bases. The CDR3 length is 14 residues. Germline V gene lookup returns CDR1 LGHNA and CDR2 YSLEER. V shed 4 bases and J 5 bases; nucleotides not matched to a gene: 6. The DNA for the CDR3 is TGCGCCAGCAGCCCTCGGACTAGCGTCCACGAGCAGTACTTC. Amino acid sequence: CASSPRTSVHEQYF.

In its sample, this clone was seen once. The V and J genes are TRBV4-1 and TRBJ1-3; 7 bases are shared with TRBD1. Germline CDR1 is MGHRA and CDR2 is YSYEKL. The junction had 3 bases not matched to a gene; V was cut back by 1 base and J by 0 bases. This CDR3 has 16 residues. The CDR3 DNA reads as TGCGCCAGCAGCCAAGTCGGACAGGCCTCTGGAAACACCATATATTTT. As protein: CASSQVGQASGNTIYF.

The genes are TRBV6-5 and TRBJ2-7; possibly TRBD1 for D (7 bases). This CDR3 is 13 amino acids long. V was pared by 6 bases and J by 2 bases, with 11 bases between. Germline V gene lookup returns CDR1 MNHEY and CDR2 SVGAGI. The CDR3 DNA reads TGTGCCAGCAGGGAGGGACAGACCTACGAGCAGTACTTC. The encoded protein is CASREGQTYEQYF.

The rearrangement joins TRBV30 to TRBJ1-1; 8 positions agree with TRBD1. V shed 5 bases and J 5 bases; nucleotides not matched to a gene: 1. Looked up from germline, CDR1 is GTSNPN and CDR2 is SVGIG (reference sequence). The CDR3 length is 11 residues. The CDR3 spells CAWDRGTEAFF. The CDR3 nucleotides are TGTGCCTGGGACAGGGGAACTGAAGCTTTCTTT. The full variable domain, with the rest looked up from reference TRBV30 and TRBJ1-1, is SQTIHQWPATLVQPVGSPLSLECTVEGTSNPNLYWYRQAAGRGLQLLFYSVGIGQISSEVPQNLSASRPQDRQFILSSKKLLLSDSGFYLCAWDRGTEAFFGQGTRLTVV.

This sequence joins TRBV6-6 and TRBJ2-2; 9 bases line up with TRBD1. After removal of 5 bases from V and 8 bases from J, the junction contained 6 bases not matched to a gene. The germline gives CDR1 MNHNY, CDR2 SVGAGI (reference sequence). This CDR3 is built from 14 residues. The CDR3 sequence: CASSLRDRVGELFF. The DNA for the CDR3 is TGTGCCAGCAGTCTCCGGGACAGGGTGGGGGAGCTGTTTTTT.

The J gene is TRBJ1-1, the V gene TRBV9, with 7 bases aligning to TRBD1. V lost 0 bases to trimming and J lost 0 bases; unmatched junction nucleotides: 8. Germline V lookup: CDR1 SGDLS, CDR2 YYNGEE. The CDR3 is 17 residues long. CDR3 DNA sequence: TGTGCCAGCAGCGTAGACCCTACAGGGGCCGTGAACACTGAAGCTTTCTTT. The encoded protein is CASSVDPTGAVNTEAFF.

The J gene is TRBJ1-5, the V gene TRBV5-4; D gene uncertain. Germline V gives CDR1 SGHNT, CDR2 YYREEE (reference sequence). The CDR3 is made up of 14 amino acids. V gave up 0 bases and J gave up 4 bases, with 8 bases separating them. The CDR3 DNA follows: TGTGCCAGCAGCTTGGATGGCGTAAATCAGCCCCAGCATTTT. As protein: CASSLDGVNQPQHF.